The 27 T cell receptor beta chains below were found in one sample sequenced in a study of tissue T cells after allogeneic stem cell transplantation. The repertoire was sequenced with immunoSEQ multiplex PCR; TCRdb's copy has only in-frame clones and lacks some. The sample has 15,000 to 20,000 clones, approximately 70% seen once. Sequencing used spleen. The receptors were gathered from a female BALB/c mouse in good health. This line is of MHC haplotype H2-d.

Remarks on this clone: Mouse gene names and germline throughout. The read terminates 1 residue before the CDR3 end, so the remaining end is supplied by the germline J gene. The V gene is TRBV13-2, the J gene TRBJ2-7; TRBD2 matches 7 bases. With 0 bases clipped from V and 9 bases from J, the junction kept 3 bases outside the gene matches. The V gene's germline CDR1 is NNHNN and CDR2 SYGAGS (reference sequence). The CDR3 consists of 12 residues. The covered CDR3 bases are TGTGCCAGCGGTGATGCTCCTGGGGGACAGTAC. Its protein product is CASGDAPGGQY. The CDR3, in full, reads CASGDAPGGQYF.

With regard to this clone: Gene names refer to mouse genes. Coverage ceases 1 residue before the CDR3 finishes, and the germline J gene fills in the end. The V gene is TRBV19, the J gene TRBJ1-5; a weak D match, TRBD1 (5 bases). The CDR3 totals 13 residues. Germline V gene sequence: CDR1 FNHDT, CDR2 SITEND (reference sequence). Deletions cut 5 bases from V and 3 bases from J, with 9 bases between. The covered CDR3 bases are TGTGCCAGCAGCCAGGGCATCAACCAGGCTCCGCTT. Protein product: CASSQGINQAPL. The complete CDR3 sequence is CASSQGINQAPLF. The full variable domain, rest sourced from reference TRBV19 and TRBJ1-5, is GGIITQTPKFLIGQEGQKLTLKCQQNFNHDTMYWYRQDSGKGLRLIYYSITENDLQKGDLSEGYDASREKKSSFSLTVTSAQKNEMAVFLCASSQGINQAPLFGEGTRLSVL.

Remarks on this clone: These gene names are mouse names. Sequencing ends 1 residue short of the CDR3 end; the germline J gene provides the rest. The chain couples TRBV1 to TRBJ2-1, with 9 bases aligning to TRBD1. There are 13 residues in the CDR3. The V gene's germline CDR1 is NSQYPW and CDR2 LRSPGD (reference sequence). V trimming: 6 bases; J trimming: 6 bases; junction bases outside the gene matches: 3. The sequenced part of the CDR3 DNA is TGCACCTGCAGCACGACAGGGGGTGCTGAGCAGTTC. It translates to CTCSTTGGAEQF. The entire CDR3 reads CTCSTTGGAEQFF.

Of note for this clone: Gene names follow the mouse nomenclature. The CDR3 end falls 1 residue outside the read, so it is completed with the germline J gene. The chain is built from TRBV1 and TRBJ1-5, with 7 bases aligning to TRBD1. Germline CDR1 reads NSQYPW; CDR2 reads LRSPGD (reference sequence). Germline trimming cut 0 bases from V and 0 bases from J; bases unmatched to any gene: 8. The CDR3 loop spans 18 amino acids. The CDR3 loop is CTCSADQTGENNNQAPLF. CDR3 DNA (partial): TGCACCTGCAGTGCAGATCAAACAGGGGAGAATAACAACCAGGCTCCGCTT.

This clone turned up a few times. Genes and germline are mouse. The CDR3 end falls 1 residue outside the read, so it is completed with the germline J gene. The gene calls are TRBV13-1 and TRBJ1-2, with 9 bases identical to TRBD1. Germline-derived CDR1 and CDR2 are NSHNY and SYGAGN. This CDR3 region has 14 residues. The V and J ends lost 4 bases and 2 bases, in that order; junction bases with no gene match: 3. The CDR3 DNA, read in part, is TGTGCCAGCAGTTCCGGGACAGGGAACTCCGACTACACC. It is translated as CASSSGTGNSDYT. The full CDR3 sequence reads CASSSGTGNSDYTF.

As for this clone: Gene labels here are mouse ones. The DNA ends 1 residue before the CDR3 does, and the rest of the CDR3 is filled in from the germline J gene. The chain combines TRBV13-3 with TRBJ1-3; TRBD1 is a possible D gene (5 bases). This CDR3 spans 15 amino acids. Germline V gives CDR1 NNHDY, CDR2 SYVADS. The ends were cut back, 3 bases at V and 0 bases at J, with 10 bases in the middle. The part of the CDR3 DNA that was read is TGTGCCAGCAGTGGACAGAAAAATTCTGGAAATACGCTCTAT. The encoded protein is CASSGQKNSGNTLY. The entire CDR3 protein is CASSGQKNSGNTLYF.

About this clone: Mouse gene names and germline throughout. The CDR3 end lies 1 residue beyond the end of the read and is filled in from the germline J gene. J is TRBJ2-4 and V is TRBV13-2, with D tentatively TRBD2 (6 bases). V was clipped by 0 bases and J by 6 bases, with 11 bases between them. The length of the CDR3 is 14 residues. The germline CDR1 and CDR2 sequences are NNHNN and SYGAGS (reference sequence). The CDR3 spells CASGDASGVNTLYF. CDR3 DNA, as far as it was read: TGTGCCAGCGGTGATGCTTCTGGGGTTAACACCTTGTAC.

Of note for this clone: One end of the junction fails to match germline, which may point to a read error. Mouse gene names and germline throughout. The read comes to an end 1 residue before the CDR3 does, leaving the germline J gene to fill in the end. This chain uses TRBV13-1 with TRBJ2-7, with TRBD2 matching 12 bases. Germline V CDR1 and CDR2: NSHNY, SYGAGN. This CDR3 is built from 16 residues. CDR3 DNA (partial): TGTGCCAGCGGTGATGCATTGGGACTGGGGGGCTATGAACAGTAC. It translates to CASGDALGLGGYEQY. The complete CDR3 protein is CASGDALGLGGYEQYF.

Of note for this clone: Gene names and germline refer to mouse. The read is 1 residue too short to cover the CDR3 end, so that end is filled in from the germline J gene. V gene TRBV29 combines with J gene TRBJ2-5, with D possibly being TRBD1 (6 bases). Germline CDR1 and CDR2: MSHET and SYDVDS. V dropped 3 bases and J dropped 4 bases, with 8 bases sitting between them. This CDR3 region has 13 residues. CDR3: CASSLGTKDTQYF. The DNA read from the CDR3 is TGTGCTAGCAGTTTGGGGACAAAAGACACCCAGTAC.

This clone was seen just once. The gene symbols are mouse symbols. The read is 1 residue too short to cover the CDR3 end, so that end is filled in from the germline J gene. The chain is built from TRBV13-1 and TRBJ2-1; 7 nucleotides align to TRBD2. The CDR3 consists of 14 residues. With 5 bases clipped from V and 0 bases from J, the junction kept 2 bases outside the gene matches. Germline V lookup: CDR1 NSHNY, CDR2 SYGAGN. The sequenced part of the CDR3 DNA is TGTGCCAGCAGGGGGACTGATAACTATGCTGAGCAGTTC. It codes for CASRGTDNYAEQF. The full-length CDR3 reads as CASRGTDNYAEQFF.

Details on this clone: Gene names refer to mouse genes. The read terminates 1 residue ahead of where the CDR3 ends, so the germline J gene completes it. The rearrangement joins TRBV4 to TRBJ1-3, with a weak D call TRBD1 (6 bases). The CDR3 consists of 13 residues. V lost 5 bases and J lost 4, with 9 bases in between. Germline CDR1 is LGHDT and CDR2 is YNNKQL (reference sequence). CDR3 DNA (partial): TGTGCCAGCAGCGCGGGACAAGGAAATACGCTCTAT. The encoded protein is CASSAGQGNTLY. In full, the CDR3 reads CASSAGQGNTLYF. The full variable domain, with the rest looked up from reference TRBV4 and TRBJ1-3, is ETAVFQTPNYHVTQVGNEVSFNCKQTLGHDTMYWYKQDSKKLLKIMFSYNNKQLIVNETVPRRFSPQSSDKAHLNLRIKSVEPEDSAVYLCASSAGQGNTLYFGEGSRLIVV.

About this clone: Gene names refer to mouse genes. The DNA ends 1 residue before the CDR3 does, and the rest of the CDR3 is filled in from the germline J gene. The V gene is TRBV13-2, the J gene TRBJ2-1, with D perhaps matching TRBD2 (6 bases). The CDR3 extends over 13 amino acids. Germline CDR1 NNHNN, CDR2 SYGAGS (reference sequence). Trimming removed 2 bases at V and 3 bases at J, with 6 bases between. Here the CDR3 reads CASGEGGYAEQFF. The part of the CDR3 DNA that was read is TGTGCCAGCGGTGAGGGGGGCTATGCTGAGCAGTTC.

A word on this clone: Genes and germline are mouse. The read finishes 1 residue shy of the CDR3 end, and the germline J gene is used to complete it. V gene TRBV20 combines with J gene TRBJ1-5; 7 positions agree with TRBD1. The V segment lost 5 bases and the J segment 3 bases; nucleotides outside the gene matches: 1. Germline CDR1 reads GFQATS; CDR2 reads STVNSAI. The CDR3 is made up of 12 amino acids. CDR3 bases read: TGTGGTGCTCACAGGGGCAACCAGGCTCCGCTT. It specifies CGAHRGNQAPL. The entire CDR3 protein reads CGAHRGNQAPLF.

As regards this clone: Gene names follow the mouse nomenclature. The CDR3 here is CASSSRTENTEVFF. The DNA read from the CDR3 is TGTGCTAGCAGTAGTCGAACGGAAAACACAGAAGTCTTC. The rearrangement links TRBV17 to TRBJ1-1; the D is unclear. Read sequence stops 1 residue before the CDR3 end, and the germline J gene provides the missing end. Trimming took off 3 bases at V and 1 base at J, with 9 bases between the two ends. The CDR3 covers 14 residues. Germline CDR1 MNHDT, CDR2 YYDKIL.

As regards this clone: Gene and germline names: mouse. The read halts 1 residue ahead of the CDR3 end, with the missing end drawn from the germline J gene. The chain couples TRBV16 to TRBJ2-7; D may be TRBD1 (6 bases). Deletions cut 1 base from V and 0 bases from J, with 10 bases between. The length of the CDR3 is 15 residues. Germline CDR1 is SGHSA and CDR2 is FRNQAP. The CDR3 spells CASSLVRDNSYEQYF. The part of the CDR3 DNA that was read is TGTGCAAGCAGCTTAGTACGGGACAACTCCTATGAACAGTAC.

Remarks on this clone: The gene names here belong to mouse. The read terminates 1 residue before the CDR3 end, so the remaining end is supplied by the germline J gene. The chain employs TRBV13-2 and TRBJ1-6; D not resolved. TRBJ1-6 is an ORF; its function is uncertain. The CDR3 runs 14 residues. The V and J ends lost 1 base and 13 bases respectively, with 15 bases between them. CDR1 and CDR2 (germline): NNHNN, SYGAGS (reference sequence). The DNA read from the CDR3 is TGTGCCAGCGGTGATCCCGGGCCCCTATATCCCCTCTAC. Its protein product is CASGDPGPLYPLY. The full CDR3 protein is CASGDPGPLYPLYF.

By share, this clone counts as medium-sized (0.01 to 0.1%). Gene names denote mouse genes. The read is 1 residue too short to cover the CDR3 end, so that end is filled in from the germline J gene. This sequence joins TRBV13-1 and TRBJ2-4; possibly TRBD1 for D (5 bases). The CDR3 contains 13 residues. The germline V gene encodes CDR1 NSHNY and CDR2 SYGAGN. Trimming took 2 bases from V and 8 from J, leaving 12 bases between them. The CDR3 bases that were read are TGTGCCAGCAGTGAGGGCAGGGAGGGCACCTTGTAC. Its protein is CASSEGREGTLY. From start to end, the CDR3 is CASSEGREGTLYF.

With respect to this clone: Gene names follow the mouse nomenclature. From the germline J gene comes the end of the CDR3, since the read stops 1 residue before it. The chain combines TRBV5 with TRBJ2-4; TRBD2 matches at 10 bases. The length of the CDR3 is 16 residues. CDR1 and CDR2 from the germline V gene are LGHNA and YNLKQL (reference sequence). V was pared by 2 bases and J by 4 bases, with 6 bases of the junction left unmatched. CDR3 residues: CASSQLWGGIENTLYF. The covered CDR3 bases are TGTGCCAGCAGCCAACTCTGGGGGGGCATAGAAAACACCTTGTAC.

In the case of this clone: These gene names are mouse names. The read halts 1 residue ahead of the CDR3 end, with the missing end drawn from the germline J gene. V gene TRBV2 combines with J gene TRBJ2-7; D is undetermined. Trimming left V 0 bases short and J 2 bases short, with 5 bases between. The CDR3 has 13 amino acids. Looked up from germline, CDR1 is LGHNA and CDR2 is YSYQKL. Partial CDR3 DNA: TGTGCCAGCAGCCAAGAGAACACCTATGAACAGTAC. Amino acids: CASSQENTYEQY. The full CDR3 sequence reads CASSQENTYEQYF.

Remarks on this clone: Any gene name here is a mouse gene name. The CDR3 end lies 1 residue beyond the end of the read and is filled in from the germline J gene. The chain recombines TRBV1 with TRBJ2-3; 9 nucleotides agree with TRBD2. This CDR3 region has 15 residues. J was trimmed by 0 bases and V by 6 bases; bases with no gene match: 4. Germline values: CDR1 NSQYPW, CDR2 LRSPGD (reference sequence). The CDR3 DNA, read in part, is TGCACCTGCAGGCTGACTGGGGGTAGTGCAGAAACGCTGTAT. It encodes CTCRLTGGSAETLY. The complete CDR3 protein is CTCRLTGGSAETLYF. Variable domain in full (rest from reference TRBV1 and TRBJ2-3): VTLLEQNPRWRLVPRGQAVNLRCILKNSQYPWMSWYQQDLQKQLQWLFTLRSPGDKEVKSLPGADYLATRVTDTELRLQVANMSQGRTLYCTCRLTGGSAETLYFGSGTRLTVL.

Regarding this clone: Genes and germline are mouse. The sequence runs out 1 residue before the end of the CDR3; the remainder is reconstructed from the germline J gene. This sequence joins TRBV2 and TRBJ2-1, with a possible D match to TRBD1 (5 bases). Deletions cut 2 bases from V and 1 base from J, with 6 bases between. This CDR3 has 14 residues. Germline CDR1 LGHNA, CDR2 YSYQKL. The CDR3 DNA, read in part, is TGTGCCAGCAGCCAACAGGGAAACTATGCTGAGCAGTTC. This encodes CASSQQGNYAEQF. The whole CDR3 region reads CASSQQGNYAEQFF.

Regarding this clone: Genes here carry mouse names. The read ends 1 residue before the CDR3 terminus; that terminus is restored from the germline J gene. V gene TRBV19 combines with J gene TRBJ2-4, with TRBD2 as a possible D gene (6 bases). The CDR3 covers 16 residues. The ends were cut back, 0 bases at V and 2 bases at J, with 13 bases in the middle. CDR1 FNHDT and CDR2 SITEND come from the germline V gene (reference sequence). The CDR3 region is CASSIVLGIAQNTLYF. The part of the CDR3 DNA that was read is TGTGCCAGCAGTATAGTACTGGGAATAGCTCAAAACACCTTGTAC.

Note on this clone: Gene names are mouse gene names. The read ends 1 residue before the CDR3 terminus; that terminus is restored from the germline J gene. The chain has TRBV31 and TRBJ1-1, with D possibly matching TRBD1 (6 bases). Trimming removed 0 bases from V and 0 bases from J, with 8 bases in between. Germline V gives CDR1 GKSSPN, CDR2 SITVG. CDR3 size: 14 residues. The CDR3: CAWSLGGANTEVFF. The covered CDR3 bases are TGTGCCTGGAGTCTAGGGGGGGCAAACACAGAAGTCTTC. Full variable domain (remainder filled in from reference TRBV31 and TRBJ1-1): AQTIHQWPVAEIKAVGSPLSLGCTIKGKSSPNLYWYWQATGGTLQQLFYSITVGQVESVVQLNLSASRPKDDQFILSTEKLLLSHSGFYLCAWSLGGANTEVFFGKGTRLTVV.

Of note for this clone: Each gene name is a mouse one. The CDR3 is cut off 1 residue early in the read; its end comes from the germline J gene. The chain couples TRBV13-1 to TRBJ2-5, with 7 bases identical to TRBD2. CDR3 length: 15 residues. With 0 bases clipped from V and 3 bases from J, the junction kept 4 bases outside the gene matches. Germline CDR1 is NSHNY and CDR2 is SYGAGN. The sequenced CDR3 bases are TGTGCCAGCAGTGATGTTGGGGGGAGGCAAGACACCCAGTAC. Protein product: CASSDVGGRQDTQY. In full, the CDR3 is CASSDVGGRQDTQYF.

Note on this clone: Gene names are the mouse ones. The read stops 1 residue short of the end of the CDR3; the missing end is completed from the germline J gene. The chain carries TRBV2 and TRBJ2-5; TRBD2 matches at 8 bases. The junction had 8 bases not matched to a gene; V was cut back by 1 base and J by 5 bases. The CDR3 spans 16 residues. CDR1 LGHNA and CDR2 YSYQKL come from the germline V gene. The sequenced part of the CDR3 DNA is TGTGCCAGCAGCCAAGCCCTACTGGGGGCGGGAGACACCCAGTAC. It codes for CASSQALLGAGDTQY. The entire CDR3 protein reads CASSQALLGAGDTQYF.

On this clone: The gene names given are mouse names. The CDR3: CASSPTGGSQFF. The sequenced CDR3 bases are TGTGCCAGCAGTCCAACTGGGGGCTCCCAGTTC. The chain has TRBV15 and TRBJ2-1; 8 bases map to TRBD2. Read coverage stops 1 residue before the CDR3 terminus; the germline J gene supplies the remainder. Trimming at V came to 5 bases and at J to 13 bases, leaving 7 bases not matched to a gene. The CDR3 spans 12 residues. The V gene's germline CDR1 is SGHND and CDR2 FRSKSL.

Worth noting for this clone: Gene names follow the mouse nomenclature. The CDR3 end falls 1 residue outside the read, so it is completed with the germline J gene. This rearrangement joins TRBV13-1 to TRBJ1-4; 7 bases map to TRBD1. Germline CDR1 is NSHNY and CDR2 is SYGAGN. The CDR3 runs 15 residues. The V gene end was trimmed by 1 base and the J gene end by 5 bases; junction bases not matched to a gene: 5. Incomplete CDR3 DNA: TGTGCCAGCAGTGATAGACAGGGAAAGAACGAAAGATTATTT. Amino acids: CASSDRQGKNERLF. The whole CDR3 reads CASSDRQGKNERLFF. The full variable domain, rest sourced from reference TRBV13-1 and TRBJ1-4, is EAAVTQSPRNKVTVTGGNVTLSCRQTNSHNYMYWYRQDTGHGLRLIHYSYGAGNLRIGDVPDGYKATRTTQEDFFLLLELASPSQTSLYFCASSDRQGKNERLFFGHGTKLSVL.